This entry features one T cell receptor (beta chain) sequence. What it recognizes is unknown. Method: immunoSEQ multiplex PCR; TCRdb's copy keeps in-frame clones and lacks some. Of under 250,000 clones listed, over 80% are singletons. This specimen belongs to a study of cytomegalovirus exposure and HLA in healthy donors. On the study more broadly: The platform used for the 110 or so validation repertoires matched that of the roughly 700 first-cohort repertoires, a later analysis reported. Study conclusions and caveats: Specificity for CMV antigens was confirmed in vitro for a few of the CMV-associated chains. According to the study, roughly 160 TCR beta chains were cytomegalovirus-associated. Most TCR sequences proved rare, with some public TCRs found in many donors.

Sequencing input: PBMCs. The receptor's source is a woman aged 18-29 years in good health and CMV-seronegative.

This chain's CDR3 is CASSENRDGQPQHF. DNA of the CDR3: TGTGCCAGCAGTGAAAACAGGGATGGTCAGCCCCAGCATTTT. The chain combines TRBV25-1 with TRBJ1-5; maybe TRBD1 (6 bases). This CDR3 comprises 14 residues. V was cut by 2 bases and J by 6 bases, with 11 bases left in between. CDR1 MGHDK and CDR2 SYGVNS come from the germline V gene.